This T cell receptor (beta chain) comes out of a study of regulatory dendritic cells for organ transplantation. The CDR3 is made up of 12 amino acids. Trimming pared 5 bases from V and 4 bases from J, leaving 5 bases between. Germline V gene lookup returns CDR1 KGHSH and CDR2 LQKENI. The data were produced by immunoSEQ multiplex PCR, yet TCRdb's version contains in-frame clones alone and is incomplete. The data show 25,000 to 30,000 clones, 60% to 80% seen once. The receptor comes from a human donor in good health. The chain uses TRBV18 and TRBJ2-2; D not certain. The specimen sequenced was memory CD4+ T cells from blood. Subset in this sample: CD45RO+ memory T cells. Here the CDR3 DNA reads TGTGCCAGCTCAATTGGCACCGGGGAGCTGTTTTTT. It encodes CASSIGTGELFF. The whole variable domain, remainder taken from reference TRBV18 and TRBJ2-2, is NAGVMQNPRHLVRRRGQEARLRCSPMKGHSHVYWYRQLPEEGLKFMVYLQKENIIDESGMPKERFSAEFPKEGPSILRIQQVVRGDSAAYFCASSIGTGELFFGEGSRLTVL.